Sequencing of this T cell receptor beta chain was carried out in a study of T cell repertoires in cytomegalovirus infection. Study-wide context: Indications of both CMV infection and matching HLA type were provided by public TCR beta signatures.

This clonotype was seen many times. Germline assignment: CDR1 SGHTA and CDR2 FQGNSA. V lost 2 bases to trimming and J lost 6 bases, with 8 bases between them. The length of the CDR3 is 12 residues. Each CDR3 protein is one row after TCRdb ran MiXCR on the reads. The data show fewer than 400,000 distinct CDR3 sequences, with about a sixth seen just once and roughly 8.7% held by the top ten. This clonotype was obtained from a human donor in good health (CMV status not recorded). Some clones in this sample may be carry-over from other donors' samples. The chain couples TRBV7-2 to TRBJ2-7, with TRBD2 as a possible D gene (6 bases). Sequencing was carried out using PBMCs. This CDR3 reads CASSLNSGEQYF. The CDR3 DNA follows: TGTGCCAGCAGCTTAAATAGCGGCGAGCAGTACTTC.